Sequencing of this T cell receptor beta chain was carried out in a study of control samples from healthy donors and cancer patients. The CDR3 is 17 amino acids. V was shortened by 4 bases and J by 1 base, with 16 bases between the two germline ends. Germline V gene data show CDR1 as SGHAT and CDR2 as FQNNGV. TCRdb's copy holds only in-frame clones and misses some; the assay was immunoSEQ multiplex PCR. The repertoire includes roughly 400,000 clones, 90% of them detected once, and more than 6% sits in the top ten. The clonotype was recovered from a man aged 40-50 years with head and neck cancer. This chain uses TRBV11-2 with TRBJ2-2, with D possibly being TRBD1 (5 bases). Sample: PBMCs. CDR3 in amino acids: CASSSPFWGGNTGELFF. The DNA of the CDR3 is TGTGCCAGCAGCTCTCCGTTTTGGGGCGGGAACACCGGGGAGCTGTTTTTT. The full variable domain, completed using reference TRBV11-2 and TRBJ2-2, is EAGVAQSPRYKIIEKRQSVAFWCNPISGHATLYWYQQILGQGPKLLIQFQNNGVVDDSQLPKDRFSAERLKGVDSTLKIQPAKLEDSAVYLCASSSPFWGGNTGELFFGEGSRLTVL.